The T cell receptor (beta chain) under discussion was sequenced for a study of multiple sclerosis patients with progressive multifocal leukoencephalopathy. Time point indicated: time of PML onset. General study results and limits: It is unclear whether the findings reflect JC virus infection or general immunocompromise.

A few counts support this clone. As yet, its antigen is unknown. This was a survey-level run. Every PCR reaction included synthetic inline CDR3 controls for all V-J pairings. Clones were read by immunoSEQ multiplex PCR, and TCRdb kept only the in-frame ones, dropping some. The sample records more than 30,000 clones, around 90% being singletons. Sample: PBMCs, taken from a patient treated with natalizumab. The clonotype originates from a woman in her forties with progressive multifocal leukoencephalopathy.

The CDR3 spells CASSYKGTVGNTIYF. The CDR3 coding sequence is TGTGCCAGCAGCTATAAGGGGACAGTTGGAAACACCATATATTTT. The chain has TRBV7-2 and TRBJ1-3; 7 bases match TRBD1. The CDR3 spans 15 residues. V lost 4 bases, J lost 3 bases, and 6 bases stayed unmatched. CDR1 is SGHTA and CDR2 is FQGNSA in the germline V gene.